This entry lists 10 T cell receptor beta chains sequenced from one sample in a study of blood T cell repertoires in COVID-19. Sequenced by immunoSEQ multiplex PCR; TCRdb stores in-frame clones only, minus some. Here the sample spans approximately 230,000 clones, roughly 85% being singletons. Sequenced input: peripheral blood. The receptors here all came from a man under 40 who had recovered from COVID-19.

The chain joins TRBV7-8 to TRBJ2-3; 9 positions agree with TRBD2. V gave up 7 bases and J gave up 1 base; unmatched junction bases: 3. The CDR3 is made up of 14 amino acids. Germline lookup yields CDR1 SGHVS and CDR2 FQNEAQ. The CDR3 DNA is TGTGCCAGCAACCGACTAGCGGGCACAGATACGCAGTATTTT. Its protein is CASNRLAGTDTQYF.

The V gene is TRBV27, the J gene TRBJ2-7, with D tentatively TRBD1 (6 bases). V lost 0 bases and J 3 bases, leaving 12 bases between the germline ends. CDR3 size: 15 residues. Germline CDR1 is MNHEY and CDR2 is SMNVEV (reference sequence). CDR3 in DNA: TGTGCCAGCAGTTTATCGCCCGGGACATTCTACGAGCAGTACTTC. Residues: CASSLSPGTFYEQYF.

This clone was observed a single time. The chain couples TRBV19 to TRBJ1-3; D unclear. Germline-derived CDR1 and CDR2 are LNHDA and SQIVND (reference sequence). The CDR3 is 13 residues long. V shed 6 bases and J shed 0 bases, with 6 bases lying between them. The CDR3 DNA sequence: TGTGCCAGTAGGCAGGCCTCTGGAAACACCATATATTTT. Its protein is CASRQASGNTIYF.

V and J are TRBV20-1 and TRBJ1-2; no reliable D call. The CDR3 has 11 amino acids. The germline gives CDR1 DFQATT, CDR2 SNEGSKA (reference sequence). CDR3 region: CSPWAGYGYTF. The CDR3 bases are TGCAGCCCGTGGGCGGGCTATGGCTACACCTTC.

This clone was detected only a few times. The chain links TRBV6-4 to TRBJ2-3; 8 bases are shared with TRBD2. J gave up 6 bases and V 4 bases, and 3 bases lay outside the gene matches. The CDR3 has 13 residues. From germline, CDR1 is MRHNA and CDR2 SNTAGT. CDR3: CASSGTSGDTQYF. In DNA form, the CDR3 reads TGTGCCAGCAGTGGAACTAGCGGTGATACGCAGTATTTT.

In nucleotides, the CDR3 is TGCGCCAGCAGTGAGCCCTCTAGCTCCTACAATGAGCAGTTCTTC. Translation: CASSEPSSSYNEQFF. The chain uses TRBV10-1 and TRBJ2-1; D ambiguous. Germline assignment: CDR1 WNHNN and CDR2 SYGVQD (reference sequence). This CDR3 region has 15 residues. With 2 bases removed from V and 0 bases from J, the gap between germline ends came to 8 bases.

This rearrangement joins TRBV6-6 to TRBJ2-4; D perhaps matches TRBD1 (6 bases). Germline assignment: CDR1 MNHNY and CDR2 SVGAGI (reference sequence). V lost 6 bases, J lost 0 bases, and 15 bases lay in between. The CDR3 contains 16 residues. The CDR3 protein is CASRPRRGTAKNIQYF. The CDR3, as DNA: TGTGCCAGCAGACCCCGAAGGGGGACAGCCAAAAACATTCAGTACTTC.

The chain employs TRBV30 and TRBJ2-3, with 9 nucleotides matching TRBD2. Germline trimming cut 2 bases from V and 2 bases from J; bases unmatched to any gene: 17. This CDR3 is built from 19 residues. Per germline, CDR1 GTSNPN and CDR2 SVGIG (reference sequence). The CDR3 reads CAWSNQGNGGGVVTDTQYF. The DNA of the CDR3 is TGTGCCTGGAGTAACCAGGGGAATGGCGGGGGGGTTGTCACAGATACGCAGTATTTT.

The rearrangement joins TRBV2 to TRBJ2-4; D is ambiguous. V lost 2 bases to trimming and J lost 5 bases, with 13 bases between them. CDR1 is SNHLY, CDR2 FYNNEI, per germline. The CDR3 is made up of 15 amino acids. The CDR3, as DNA: TGTGCCAGCAGTGAATACTTGGGCGTAGAAAACATTCAGTACTTC. Amino acids: CASSEYLGVENIQYF.

V and J are TRBV6-5 and TRBJ2-1; TRBD2 agrees at 12 bases. J was trimmed by 10 bases and V by 2 bases; bases with no gene match: 9. Germline values: CDR1 MNHEY, CDR2 SVGAGI. This CDR3 is built from 16 residues. This chain's CDR3 is CASSYGLAGHGEEQFF. As DNA, the CDR3 is TGTGCCAGCAGTTACGGACTAGCGGGGCATGGAGAGGAGCAGTTCTTC.